Below, 8 T cell receptor beta chains from the same sample are listed, as sequenced in a study of identical twins. From the 5' RACE reads, TCRdb called clonotypes with MiXCR, one entry per CDR3 protein. The sample records about 530,000 distinct CDR3 sequences, around 24% being singletons. These data also featured in a second study, about yellow fever vaccine responses in identical twins.

Sequencing used CD4+ T cells sorted from blood. Receptor source: a woman younger than 30 in good health.

A few counts support this clonotype. V gene TRBV5-1 combines with J gene TRBJ2-3, with a tentative D call TRBD2 (5 bases). V dropped 4 bases and J dropped 5 bases, with 14 bases sitting between them. Germline V CDR1 and CDR2: SGHRS, YFSETQ. This CDR3 contains 14 residues. For the CDR3, the DNA is TGCGCCAGCAGCCTGGGTCGAGGGAGAGATACGCAGTATTTT. Amino acid sequence: CASSLGRGRDTQYF.

This clonotype was seen a few times. The rearrangement links TRBV4-1 to TRBJ2-5; D is possibly TRBD1 (6 bases). V was trimmed by 0 bases and J by 5 bases, leaving 10 bases between them. CDR1 and CDR2 (germline): MGHRA, YSYEKL. The CDR3 is 14 amino acids. The CDR3 nucleotides are TGCGCCAGCAGCCAAGAGAAGCAGGGGGAGACCCAGTACTTC. It is translated as CASSQEKQGETQYF.

This clonotype was seen more than once but under ten times. This chain uses TRBV27 with TRBJ2-3; tentatively, D is TRBD1 or TRBD2 (5 bases each). Germline V lookup: CDR1 MNHEY, CDR2 SMNVEV (reference sequence). V was trimmed by 6 bases and J by 4 bases, leaving 20 bases between them. This CDR3 region has 16 residues. The CDR3 loop reads CASRTNTGQGADTQYF. CDR3 nucleotides: TGTGCCAGCAGAACCAATACGGGGCAGGGAGCAGATACGCAGTATTTT.

This clonotype was recorded a few times. The chain employs TRBV5-1 and TRBJ1-4; D remains unclear. The V gene lost 3 bases and the J gene lost 3 bases, with 12 bases spanning the gap. CDR3 size: 15 residues. Per germline, CDR1 SGHRS and CDR2 YFSETQ. The CDR3, as DNA: TGCGCCAGCAGCTGGATTCGGGCCTCTAATGAAAAACTGTTTTTT. Its protein product is CASSWIRASNEKLFF.

This clonotype was observed a handful of times. J is TRBJ2-5 and V is TRBV12-3 or TRBV12-4; a weak D match, TRBD1 (6 bases). The germline V and J ends were trimmed by 3 bases and 5 bases, with 16 bases remaining between them. CDR3 length equals 15 residues. CDR3: CASSFWARGPETQYF. CDR3 coding DNA: TGTGCCAGCAGTTTTTGGGCCAGGGGCCCCGAGACCCAGTACTTC.

In the case of this clonotype: This could be a read error, since a much larger clone is one nucleotide away. V usage is TRBV12-3 or TRBV12-4 and J usage is TRBJ2-1; 11 positions match TRBD2. This CDR3 contains 16 residues. The CDR3 loop reads CASKTSGVLYYNEQLF. The CDR3 DNA is TGTGCCAGCAAGACTAGCGGGGTGTTATACTACAATGAGCAGTTATTC.

The chain combines TRBV2 with TRBJ2-1; D unclear. Germline V gene sequence: CDR1 SNHLY, CDR2 FYNNEI. The CDR3 totals 11 residues. Trimming took 8 bases from V and 10 from J, leaving 12 bases between them. CDR3 protein: CASARTAEQFF. DNA of the CDR3: TGTGCCAGCGCCCGAACGGCGGAGCAGTTCTTC.

In its sample, this clonotype was seen a few times. V usage is TRBV2 and J usage is TRBJ2-2; 8 bases fit TRBD2. Per the germline V gene, CDR1 is SNHLY and CDR2 is FYNNEI. V shed 3 bases, J shed 7 bases, and the junction held 7 bases outside the gene matches. The CDR3 sequence is 15 residues long. Here the CDR3 DNA reads TGTGCCAGCAGTGAGCCCAGCGGGGGCGGCGGGGAGCTGTTTTTT. It specifies CASSEPSGGGGELFF.